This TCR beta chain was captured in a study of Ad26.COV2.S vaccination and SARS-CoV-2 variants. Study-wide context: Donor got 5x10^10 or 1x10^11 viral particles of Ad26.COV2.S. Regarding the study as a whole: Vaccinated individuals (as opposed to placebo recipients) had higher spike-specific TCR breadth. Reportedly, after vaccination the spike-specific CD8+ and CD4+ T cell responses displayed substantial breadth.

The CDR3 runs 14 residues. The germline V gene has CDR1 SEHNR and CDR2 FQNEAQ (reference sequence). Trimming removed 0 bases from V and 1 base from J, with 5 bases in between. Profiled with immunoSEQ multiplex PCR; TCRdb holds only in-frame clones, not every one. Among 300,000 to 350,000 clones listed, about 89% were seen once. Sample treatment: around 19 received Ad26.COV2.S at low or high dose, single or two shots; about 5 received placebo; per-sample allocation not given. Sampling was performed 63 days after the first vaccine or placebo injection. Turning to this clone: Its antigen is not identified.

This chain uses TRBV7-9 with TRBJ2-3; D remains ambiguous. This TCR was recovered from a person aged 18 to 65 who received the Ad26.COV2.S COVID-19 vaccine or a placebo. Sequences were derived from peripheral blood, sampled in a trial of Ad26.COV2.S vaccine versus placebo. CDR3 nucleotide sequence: TGTGCCAGCAGCTTAGCTGGAGGCACAGATACGCAGTATTTT. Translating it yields CASSLAGGTDTQYF.